This T cell receptor beta chain was sequenced for a study of CD8 T cells in Susac syndrome. The sample holds one count of this clonotype. Reverse transcription of roughly 0.45 to 1 ug RNA was carried out with random hexamers. In TCRdb, the immunoSEQ multiplex PCR reads were re-called with MiXCR into one record per CDR3 protein. Of about 180,000 distinct CDR3 sequences in the sample, roughly 96% were seen once. The ends were cut back, 5 bases at V and 0 bases at J, with 17 bases in the middle. The germline V gene encodes CDR1 SGHTA and CDR2 FQGNSA. The CDR3 length is 18 residues. Negative isolation was used for CD8+ and CD4+ T cells, and FACS enrichment was applied to TEMRA cells.

This chain uses TRBV7-2 with TRBJ2-6; the D gene could be TRBD1 or TRBD2 (5 bases each). The origin of this receptor is a human donor with multiple sclerosis. The specimen sequenced was CD8+ T cells from PBMCs. The CDR3 here is CASSRDPGPHSGANVLTF. The DNA of the CDR3 is TGTGCCAGCAGCCGAGACCCGGGACCGCACTCTGGGGCCAACGTCCTGACTTTC.